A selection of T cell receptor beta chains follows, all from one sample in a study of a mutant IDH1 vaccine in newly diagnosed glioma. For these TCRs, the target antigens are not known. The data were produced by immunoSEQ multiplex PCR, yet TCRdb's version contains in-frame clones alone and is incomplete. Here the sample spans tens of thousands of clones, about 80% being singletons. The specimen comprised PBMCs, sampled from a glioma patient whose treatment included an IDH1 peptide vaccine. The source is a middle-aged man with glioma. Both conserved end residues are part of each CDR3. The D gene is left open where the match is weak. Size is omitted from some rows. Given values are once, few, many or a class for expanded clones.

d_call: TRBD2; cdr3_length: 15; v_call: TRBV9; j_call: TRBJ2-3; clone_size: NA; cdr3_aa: CASSRLASSTDTQYF; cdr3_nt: TGTGCCAGCAGCCGACTAGCGAGTAGCACAGATACGCAGTATTTT
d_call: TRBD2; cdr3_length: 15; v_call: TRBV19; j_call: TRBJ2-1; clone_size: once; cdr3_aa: CASSISSGIGNEQFF; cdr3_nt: TGTGCCAGTAGTATCTCTAGCGGGATAGGGAATGAGCAGTTCTTC
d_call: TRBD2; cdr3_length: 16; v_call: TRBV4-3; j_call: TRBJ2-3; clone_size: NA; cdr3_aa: CASSRLGGAVGDTQYF; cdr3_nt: TGCGCCAGCAGCCGCCTCGGGGGGGCCGTAGGAGATACGCAGTATTTT
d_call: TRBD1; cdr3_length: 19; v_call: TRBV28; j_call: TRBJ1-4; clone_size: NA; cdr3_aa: CASSFLMGQGGSVDEKLFF; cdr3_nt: TGTGCCAGCAGTTTTTTAATGGGACAGGGAGGGTCGGTCGATGAAAAACTGTTTTTT
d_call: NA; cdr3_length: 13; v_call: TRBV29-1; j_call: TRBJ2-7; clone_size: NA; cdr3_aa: CSVVQETAYEQYF; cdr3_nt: TGCAGCGTTGTCCAGGAAACGGCCTACGAGCAGTACTTC
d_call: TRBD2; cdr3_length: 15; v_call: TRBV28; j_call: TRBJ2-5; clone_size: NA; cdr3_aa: CASSLFGGYQETQYF; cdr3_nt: TGTGCCAGCAGTTTATTCGGGGGGTACCAAGAGACCCAGTACTTC
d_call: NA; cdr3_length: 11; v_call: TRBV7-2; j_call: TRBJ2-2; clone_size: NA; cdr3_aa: CASTPGGELFF; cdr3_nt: TGTGCCAGCACCCCCGGCGGGGAGCTGTTTTTT
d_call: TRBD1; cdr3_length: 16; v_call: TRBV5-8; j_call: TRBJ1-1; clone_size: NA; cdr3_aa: CASSRGQVFVNTEAFF; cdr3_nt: TGTGCCAGCAGCCGGGGACAGGTTTTCGTGAACACTGAAGCTTTCTTT
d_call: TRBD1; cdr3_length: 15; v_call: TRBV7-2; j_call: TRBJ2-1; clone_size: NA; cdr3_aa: CASSSQTGGLNEQFF; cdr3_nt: TGTGCCAGCAGCTCACAGACAGGGGGCCTCAATGAGCAGTTCTTC
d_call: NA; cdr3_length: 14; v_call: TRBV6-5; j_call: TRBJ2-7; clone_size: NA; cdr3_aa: CASSQVLSSYEQYF; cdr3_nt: TGTGCCAGCAGCCAGGTCCTAAGCTCCTACGAGCAGTACTTC
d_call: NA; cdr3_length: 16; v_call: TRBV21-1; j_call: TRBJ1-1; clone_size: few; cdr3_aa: CASSKSRGRANTEAFF; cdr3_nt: TGTGCCAGCAGCAAATCCCGGGGCAGGGCGAACACTGAAGCTTTCTTT
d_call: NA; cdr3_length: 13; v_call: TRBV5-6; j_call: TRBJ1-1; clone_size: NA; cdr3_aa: CASSRAGLYSDFF; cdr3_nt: TGTGCCAGCAGCCGGGCGGGACTGTACTCTGACTTCTTT
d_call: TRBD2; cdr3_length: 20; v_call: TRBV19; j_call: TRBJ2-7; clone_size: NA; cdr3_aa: CASSEIGTSGGGLPTYEQYF; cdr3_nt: TGTGCCAGTAGTGAAATAGGGACTAGCGGGGGGGGTCTTCCCACCTACGAGCAGTACTTC
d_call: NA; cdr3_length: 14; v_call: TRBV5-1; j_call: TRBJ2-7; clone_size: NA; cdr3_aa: CASSLYDSAYEQYF; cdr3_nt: TGCGCCAGCAGCTTGTATGATAGCGCCTACGAGCAGTACTTC
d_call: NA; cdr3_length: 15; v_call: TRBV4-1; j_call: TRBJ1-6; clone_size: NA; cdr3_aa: CASSQDQKAVSPLHF; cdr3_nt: TGCGCCAGCAGCCAAGATCAAAAGGCGGTATCACCCCTCCACTTT
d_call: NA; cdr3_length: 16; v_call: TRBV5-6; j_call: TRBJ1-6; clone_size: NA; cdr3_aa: CASSLQGTTYNSPLHF; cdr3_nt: TGTGCCAGCAGCTTACAGGGTACGACCTATAATTCACCCCTCCACTTT
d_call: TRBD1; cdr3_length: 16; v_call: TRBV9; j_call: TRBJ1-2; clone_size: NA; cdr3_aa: CASSAGGTGGYYGYTF; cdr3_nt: TGTGCCAGCAGCGCGGGTGGGACAGGGGGGTACTATGGCTACACCTTC
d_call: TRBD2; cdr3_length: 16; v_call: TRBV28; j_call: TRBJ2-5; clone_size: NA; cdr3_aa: CASSETSGRAGETQYF; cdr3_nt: TGTGCCAGCAGTGAGACTAGCGGGAGGGCCGGGGAGACCCAGTACTTC
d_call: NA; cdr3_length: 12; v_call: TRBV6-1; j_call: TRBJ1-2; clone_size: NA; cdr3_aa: CASSVKTDGYTF; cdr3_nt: TGTGCCAGCAGTGTGAAGACGGATGGCTACACCTTC
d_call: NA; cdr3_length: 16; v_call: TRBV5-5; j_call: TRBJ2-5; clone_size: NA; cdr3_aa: CASSFSGSGSGGTQYF; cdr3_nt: TGTGCCAGCAGCTTTAGCGGTTCGGGATCCGGGGGGACCCAGTACTTC
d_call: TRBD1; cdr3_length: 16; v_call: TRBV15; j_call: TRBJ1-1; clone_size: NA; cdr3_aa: CATSRDQGGGRAEAFF; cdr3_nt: TGTGCCACCAGCAGAGATCAGGGGGGAGGGCGCGCTGAAGCTTTCTTT
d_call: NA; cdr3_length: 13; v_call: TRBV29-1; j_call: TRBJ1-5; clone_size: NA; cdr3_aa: CSVTEGFNQPQHF; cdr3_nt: TGCAGCGTTACAGAGGGTTTCAATCAGCCCCAGCATTTT
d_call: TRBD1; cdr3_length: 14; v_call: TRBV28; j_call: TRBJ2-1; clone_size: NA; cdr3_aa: CASGKTGGGGKQFF; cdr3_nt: TGTGCCAGCGGAAAGACAGGGGGTGGTGGGAAGCAGTTCTTC
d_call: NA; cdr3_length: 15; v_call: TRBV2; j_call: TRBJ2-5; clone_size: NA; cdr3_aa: CASRGSIGAQETQYF; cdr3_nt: TGTGCCAGCAGAGGATCTATCGGGGCCCAAGAGACCCAGTACTTC
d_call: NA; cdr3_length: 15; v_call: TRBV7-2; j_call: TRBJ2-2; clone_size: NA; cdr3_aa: CASSLVSGNTGELFF; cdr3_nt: TGTGCCAGCAGCTTAGTCAGCGGGAACACCGGGGAGCTGTTTTTT
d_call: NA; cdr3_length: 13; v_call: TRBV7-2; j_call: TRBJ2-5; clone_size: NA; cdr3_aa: CASSLQGQETQYF; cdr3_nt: TGTGCCAGCAGCTTACAGGGCCAAGAGACCCAGTACTTC
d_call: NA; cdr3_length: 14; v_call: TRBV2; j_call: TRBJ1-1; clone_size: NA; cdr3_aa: CASSVDSLNTEAFF; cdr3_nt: TGTGCCAGCAGCGTTGACAGCCTGAACACTGAAGCTTTCTTT
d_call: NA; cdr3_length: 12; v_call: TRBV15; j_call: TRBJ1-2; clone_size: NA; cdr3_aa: CATSRDSTGDTF; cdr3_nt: TGTGCCACCAGCAGAGATTCGACAGGCGACACCTTC
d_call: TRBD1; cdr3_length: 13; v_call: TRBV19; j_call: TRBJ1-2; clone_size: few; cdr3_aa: CASSVQGNYGYTF; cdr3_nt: TGTGCCAGTAGTGTACAGGGGAACTATGGCTACACCTTC
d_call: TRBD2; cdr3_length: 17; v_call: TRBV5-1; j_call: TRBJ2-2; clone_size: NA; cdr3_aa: CASSFGSGSFNTGELFF; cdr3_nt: TGCGCCAGCAGCTTTGGTAGCGGGAGTTTTAACACCGGGGAGCTGTTTTTT
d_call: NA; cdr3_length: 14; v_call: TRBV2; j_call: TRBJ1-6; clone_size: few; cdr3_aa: CASSRDPALGPLHF; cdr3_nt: TGTGCCAGCAGCCGGGACCCCGCCTTGGGGCCCCTCCACTTT
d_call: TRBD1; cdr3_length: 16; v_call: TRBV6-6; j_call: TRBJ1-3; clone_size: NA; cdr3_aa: CASWRSTGTEGNTIYF; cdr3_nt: TGTGCCAGTTGGCGGTCTACGGGGACAGAAGGAAACACCATATATTTT
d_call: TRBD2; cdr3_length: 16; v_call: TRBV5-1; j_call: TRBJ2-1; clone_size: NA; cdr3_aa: CASSLGLRGSYNEQFF; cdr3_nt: TGCGCCAGCAGCTTGGGATTGCGGGGGAGCTACAATGAGCAGTTCTTC
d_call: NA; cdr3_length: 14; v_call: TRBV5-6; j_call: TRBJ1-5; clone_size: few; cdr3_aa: CASSLKGGNQPQHF; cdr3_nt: TGTGCCAGCAGCTTAAAGGGGGGCAATCAGCCCCAGCATTTT
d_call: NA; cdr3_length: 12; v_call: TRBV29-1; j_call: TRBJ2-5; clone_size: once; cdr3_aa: CSVQTGVETQYF; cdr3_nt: TGCAGCGTCCAAACGGGGGTAGAGACCCAGTACTTC
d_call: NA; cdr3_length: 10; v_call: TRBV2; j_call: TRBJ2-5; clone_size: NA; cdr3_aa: CASSTQTQYF; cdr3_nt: TGTGCCAGCAGTACGCAGACCCAGTACTTC
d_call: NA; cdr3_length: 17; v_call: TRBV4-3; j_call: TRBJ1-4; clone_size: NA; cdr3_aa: CASSQVTLTATNEKLFF; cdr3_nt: TGCGCCAGCAGCCAGGTCACCTTGACCGCAACTAATGAAAAACTGTTTTTT
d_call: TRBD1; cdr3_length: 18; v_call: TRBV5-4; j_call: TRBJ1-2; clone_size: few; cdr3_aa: CASSRSRDRGRMKNGYTF; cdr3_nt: TGTGCCAGCAGCCGTAGCCGGGACAGGGGGCGCATGAAGAATGGCTACACCTTC
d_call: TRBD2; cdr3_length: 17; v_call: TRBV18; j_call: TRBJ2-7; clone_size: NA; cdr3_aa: CASSLGTSGSRNYEQYF; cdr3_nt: TGTGCCAGCTCACTCGGGACTAGCGGGTCCCGGAACTACGAGCAGTACTTC
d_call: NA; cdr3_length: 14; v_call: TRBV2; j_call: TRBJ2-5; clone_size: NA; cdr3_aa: CASSDPLGVKTQYF; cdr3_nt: TGTGCCAGCAGTGACCCGCTAGGGGTGAAGACCCAGTACTTC
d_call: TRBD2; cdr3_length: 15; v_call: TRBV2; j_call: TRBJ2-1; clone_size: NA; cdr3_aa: CASRALTSGGNEQFF; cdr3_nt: TGTGCCAGCAGGGCTTTGACTAGCGGGGGGAATGAGCAGTTCTTC
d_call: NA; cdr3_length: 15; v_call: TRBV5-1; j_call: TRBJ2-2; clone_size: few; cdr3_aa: CASSLVADVTGELFF; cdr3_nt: TGCGCCAGCAGCTTGGTAGCCGATGTAACCGGGGAGCTGTTTTTT
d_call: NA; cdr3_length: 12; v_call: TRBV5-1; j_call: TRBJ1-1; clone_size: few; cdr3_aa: CASSLDNTEAFF; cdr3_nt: TGCGCCAGCAGTTTGGACAACACTGAAGCTTTCTTT
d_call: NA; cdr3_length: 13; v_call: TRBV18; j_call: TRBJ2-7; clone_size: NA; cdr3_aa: CASSPDRAGEQYF; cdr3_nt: TGTGCCAGCTCTCCAGACAGGGCGGGGGAGCAGTACTTC
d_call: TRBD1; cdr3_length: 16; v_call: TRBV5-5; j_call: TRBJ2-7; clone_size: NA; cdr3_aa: CASSSERTGGPYEQYF; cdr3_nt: TGTGCCAGCAGCTCTGAAAGGACAGGGGGGCCCTACGAGCAGTACTTC
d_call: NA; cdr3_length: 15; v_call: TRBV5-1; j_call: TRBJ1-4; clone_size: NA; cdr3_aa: CAFGGGRRTNEKLFF; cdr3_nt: TGCGCCTTTGGGGGGGGGCGGCGAACTAATGAAAAACTGTTTTTT
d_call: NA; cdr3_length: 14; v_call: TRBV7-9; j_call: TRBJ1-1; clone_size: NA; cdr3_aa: CASSPARGNTEAFF; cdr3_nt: TGTGCCAGCAGCCCGGCGCGGGGAAACACTGAAGCTTTCTTT
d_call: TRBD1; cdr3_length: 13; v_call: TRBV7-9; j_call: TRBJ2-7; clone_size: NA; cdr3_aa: CASNSGQGNEQYF; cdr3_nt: TGTGCCAGCAACTCGGGACAGGGGAACGAGCAGTACTTC
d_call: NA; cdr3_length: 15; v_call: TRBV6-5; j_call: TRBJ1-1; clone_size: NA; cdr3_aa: CASSYGLQGDTEAFF; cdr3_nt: TGTGCCAGCAGTTACGGACTGCAGGGTGACACTGAAGCTTTCTTT
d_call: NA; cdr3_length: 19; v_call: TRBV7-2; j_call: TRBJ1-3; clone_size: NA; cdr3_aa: CASSLVVLGEKGTGNTIYF; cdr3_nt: TGTGCCAGCAGCTTAGTGGTTTTAGGGGAAAAGGGAACTGGAAACACCATATATTTT
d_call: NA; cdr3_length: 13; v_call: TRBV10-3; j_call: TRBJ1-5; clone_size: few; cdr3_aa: CAIRSQGNQPQHF; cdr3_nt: TGTGCCATCAGGAGCCAGGGAAATCAGCCCCAGCATTTT
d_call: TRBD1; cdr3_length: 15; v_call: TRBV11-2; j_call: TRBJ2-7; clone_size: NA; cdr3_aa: CASSLYRGRSYEQYF; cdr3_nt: TGTGCCAGCAGCTTGTACAGGGGGAGGTCCTACGAGCAGTACTTC
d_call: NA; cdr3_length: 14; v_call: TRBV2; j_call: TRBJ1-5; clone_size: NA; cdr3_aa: CASSPIRSNQPQHF; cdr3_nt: TGTGCCAGCAGTCCGATCCGTAGCAATCAGCCCCAGCATTTT
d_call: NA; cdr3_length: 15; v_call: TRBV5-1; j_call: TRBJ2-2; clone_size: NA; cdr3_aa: CASSSMGVNTGELFF; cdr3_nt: TGCGCCAGCAGCTCGATGGGGGTCAACACCGGGGAGCTGTTTTTT